This T cell receptor beta chain comes out of a study of radiotherapy plus CTLA-4 blockade in lung cancer. This table comes from immunoSEQ multiplex PCR, and its TCRdb copy is limited to in-frame clones, with some not included. The sample shows tens of thousands of clones, around 84% of them seen only once. The CDR3 extends over 19 amino acids. Germline values: CDR1 MNHEY, CDR2 SMNVEV (reference sequence). Trimming shortened V by 5 bases and J by 2 bases, and 28 bases separated the two germline ends. This sequence joins TRBV27 and TRBJ2-7; D tentatively reads TRBD1 or TRBD2 (5 bases each). This receptor was obtained from a human donor with non-small cell lung cancer that progressed on radiotherapy plus ipilimumab. Sequenced here: peripheral blood, sampled from a patient treated with radiotherapy plus ipilimumab. CDR3 nucleotides: TGTGCCAGCAGTCCAGGGTGGGCTGTCGACGCGGAGGACCCCTACGAGCAGTACTTC. This sequence encodes CASSPGWAVDAEDPYEQYF.